This passage covers 16 T cell receptor beta chains from one sample sequenced in a study of vaccination effects on CD4 cells after COVID-19. Sequencing was preceded by expansion of antigen-specific CD4+ T cells with viral peptide pools in the ViraFEST assay. CD4+ T cells were isolated after around ten days of culture. Sometime from March through December 2020, the person acquired a SARS-CoV-2 infection that PCR confirmed. Sequencing used immunoSEQ multiplex PCR; TCRdb keeps in-frame clones, though not all of them. The sample records 40,000 to 50,000 clones, around 75% being singletons. These receptors have no identified antigens. The sample was CD4+ T cells from PBMCs cultured with a peptide pool, taken before COVID-19 vaccination. Every receptor here comes from a human donor who had a prior SARS-CoV-2 infection.

Here the CDR3 DNA reads TGTGCCAGCAGCCGATCGACAGAAAACTATGGCTACACCTTC. Its protein is CASSRSTENYGYTF. The V and J genes are TRBV11-2 and TRBJ1-2; D possibly corresponds to TRBD1 (5 bases). CDR1 SGHAT and CDR2 FQNNGV come from the germline V gene. Trimming cost V 5 bases and J 2 bases, with 12 bases left between them. The CDR3 is 14 amino acids.

The CDR3 region has the DNA TGTGCCAGCAGCTTAACATTGGGACAGGGGGCGACTGAAGCTTTCTTT. Protein sequence: CASSLTLGQGATEAFF. This chain connects TRBV11-2 to TRBJ1-1, with 12 bases lining up with TRBD1. This CDR3 is built from 16 residues. Losses at the gene ends were 2 bases for V and 5 bases for J; bases not matched to a gene: 6. Germline values: CDR1 SGHAT, CDR2 FQNNGV.

This clone appeared a single time. The chain recombines TRBV5-6 with TRBJ2-3, with D perhaps matching TRBD1 (6 bases). V lost 4 bases to trimming and J lost 4 bases, with 10 bases between them. The CDR3 is 13 amino acids. CDR1 SGHDT and CDR2 YYEEEE come from the germline V gene. Here the CDR3 reads CASSQGTADTQYF. CDR3 nucleotide sequence: TGTGCCAGCAGCCAGGGGACCGCAGATACGCAGTATTTT.

This clone showed up just once. The J gene is TRBJ1-2, the V gene TRBV24-1, with TRBD1 identical over 9 bases. V trimming: 5 bases; J trimming: 5 bases; junction bases outside the gene matches: 8. Germline CDR1 and CDR2: KGHDR and SFDVKD. The CDR3 contains 15 residues. The CDR3 region is CATSGSTGTGYGYTF. The CDR3 DNA is TGTGCCACCAGTGGCTCTACCGGGACAGGGTATGGCTACACCTTC.

The chain uses TRBV3-1 (or the pseudogene TRBV3-2) and TRBJ2-2, with TRBD2 matching 7 bases. CDR1 and CDR2 from the germline V gene are LGHDT and YNNKEL (reference sequence). The CDR3 runs 15 residues. V was pared by 5 bases and J by 6 bases, with 9 bases of the junction left unmatched. The CDR3 sequence is CASSIARGRAGELFF. CDR3 DNA sequence: TGTGCCAGCAGCATAGCTCGGGGGAGGGCCGGGGAGCTGTTTTTT.

CDR3 sequence: CASSATGSGNTIYF. CDR3 bases: TGTGCCAGCAGCGCGACAGGCTCTGGAAACACCATATATTTT. The chain carries TRBV7-3 and TRBJ1-3, with D possibly TRBD1 on 6 matching bases. This CDR3 comprises 14 residues. Trimming cost V 5 bases and J 0 bases, with 8 bases left between them. Germline assignment: CDR1 SGHTA and CDR2 FQGTGA.

The gene calls are TRBV5-1 and TRBJ2-3; 15 bases are shared with TRBD2. The CDR3 runs 16 residues. The germline V gene has CDR1 SGHRS and CDR2 YFSETQ. V shed 4 bases, J shed 4 bases, and the junction held 4 bases outside the gene matches. The CDR3 sequence: CASSRTSGGVADTQYF. The CDR3 coding sequence is TGCGCCAGCAGCCGGACTAGCGGGGGGGTGGCAGATACGCAGTATTTT.

This clone was picked up one time. The genes are TRBV19 and TRBJ2-1; the D call may be TRBD1 or TRBD2 (7 bases each). The V and J ends lost 6 bases and 8 bases respectively, with 20 bases between them. The length of the CDR3 is 15 residues. Germline assignment: CDR1 LNHDA and CDR2 SQIVND (reference sequence). The CDR3 DNA reads as TGTGCCAGTAGCTCACCCAGGGGGGGGGTAGATGAGCAGTTCTTC. Amino acids: CASSSPRGGVDEQFF.

The chain combines TRBV3-1 (or the pseudogene TRBV3-2) with TRBJ1-1; unclear D gene. The ends were cut back, 5 bases at V and 11 bases at J, with 24 bases in the middle. This CDR3 is built from 15 residues. Germline V gene lookup returns CDR1 LGHDT and CDR2 YNNKEL (reference sequence). The DNA for the CDR3 is TGTGCCAGCAGCTGGAGACCGATCGAGACGACTTGGGCTTTCTTT. This codes for CASSWRPIETTWAFF.

This clone was seen more than once but under ten times. The V call is TRBV29-1, the J call TRBJ1-1; 9 bases are shared with TRBD1. Germline values: CDR1 SQVTM, CDR2 ANQGSEA. V was clipped by 7 bases and J by 0 bases; unmatched bases: 9. The CDR3 contains 15 residues. The CDR3 sequence: CSAGTGWGMNTEAFF. CDR3 in DNA: TGCAGCGCCGGGACAGGGTGGGGGATGAACACTGAAGCTTTCTTT.

V gene TRBV6-5 combines with J gene TRBJ2-7; 9 nucleotides agree with TRBD2. Germline values: CDR1 MNHEY, CDR2 SVGAGI. V gave up 5 bases and J gave up 2 bases; unmatched junction bases: 7. CDR3 length: 15 residues. DNA for the CDR3: TGTGCCAGCAGTAGGGCCGAGCGGGGGGCCTACGAGCAGTACTTC. This encodes CASSRAERGAYEQYF.

CDR3 amino acids: CAWSGTGIFETQYF. The CDR3 DNA reads as TGTGCCTGGAGTGGCACAGGGATTTTTGAGACCCAGTACTTC. The chain recombines TRBV30 with TRBJ2-5, with D possibly matching TRBD1 (6 bases). Germline CDR1 and CDR2: GTSNPN and SVGIG (reference sequence). V was trimmed by 1 base and J by 5 bases, leaving 14 bases between them. The CDR3 sequence is 14 residues long.

This clone occurred a few times. The chain has TRBV2 and TRBJ2-5; 10 nucleotides match TRBD2. With 1 base clipped from V and 6 bases from J, the junction kept 5 bases outside the gene matches. The CDR3 consists of 15 residues. CDR1 and CDR2 from the germline V gene are SNHLY and FYNNEI. For the CDR3, the DNA is TGTGCCAGCAGTGAAGGGCTAGCGGGAGCTCAGACCCAGTACTTC. Its translation: CASSEGLAGAQTQYF.

The V gene is TRBV5-6, the J gene TRBJ1-1, with no clear D. V gave up 5 bases and J gave up 1 base, with 9 bases separating them. Germline CDR1 is SGHDT and CDR2 is YYEEEE. The CDR3 extends over 13 amino acids. The CDR3 DNA sequence: TGTGCCAGCAGGCGGGAACCGAACACTGAAGCTTTCTTT. This encodes CASRREPNTEAFF.

The chain has TRBV19 and TRBJ2-3; 8 bases map to TRBD1. Germline loops: CDR1 LNHDA, CDR2 SQIVND (reference sequence). Germline trimming cut 6 bases from V and 1 base from J; bases unmatched to any gene: 3. The CDR3 is 14 amino acids. The CDR3 region has the DNA TGTGCCAGTAGACCGGGACAGGGCACAGATACGCAGTATTTT. Protein sequence: CASRPGQGTDTQYF.

The chain combines TRBV6-1 with TRBJ2-6; no clear D gene. V was clipped by 2 bases and J by 0 bases, with 5 bases between them. The CDR3 has 15 residues. Germline CDR1 is MNHNS and CDR2 is SASEGT. The CDR3 DNA sequence: TGTGCCAGCAGTGAAATGGTCTCTGGGGCCAACGTCCTGACTTTC. It encodes CASSEMVSGANVLTF.